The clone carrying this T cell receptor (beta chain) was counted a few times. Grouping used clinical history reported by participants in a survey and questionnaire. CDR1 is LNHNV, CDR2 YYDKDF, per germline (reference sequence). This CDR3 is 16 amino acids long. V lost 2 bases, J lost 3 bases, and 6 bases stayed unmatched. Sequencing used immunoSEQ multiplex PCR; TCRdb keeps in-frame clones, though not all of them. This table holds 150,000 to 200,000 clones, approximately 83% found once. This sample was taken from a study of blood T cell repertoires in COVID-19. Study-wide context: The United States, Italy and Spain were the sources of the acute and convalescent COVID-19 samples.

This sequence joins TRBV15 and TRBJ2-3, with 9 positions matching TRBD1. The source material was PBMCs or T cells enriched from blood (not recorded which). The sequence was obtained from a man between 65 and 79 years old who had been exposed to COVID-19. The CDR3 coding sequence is TGTGCCACCAGCAGATCTAGGACAGGGGAAACAGATACGCAGTATTTT. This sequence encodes CATSRSRTGETDTQYF.